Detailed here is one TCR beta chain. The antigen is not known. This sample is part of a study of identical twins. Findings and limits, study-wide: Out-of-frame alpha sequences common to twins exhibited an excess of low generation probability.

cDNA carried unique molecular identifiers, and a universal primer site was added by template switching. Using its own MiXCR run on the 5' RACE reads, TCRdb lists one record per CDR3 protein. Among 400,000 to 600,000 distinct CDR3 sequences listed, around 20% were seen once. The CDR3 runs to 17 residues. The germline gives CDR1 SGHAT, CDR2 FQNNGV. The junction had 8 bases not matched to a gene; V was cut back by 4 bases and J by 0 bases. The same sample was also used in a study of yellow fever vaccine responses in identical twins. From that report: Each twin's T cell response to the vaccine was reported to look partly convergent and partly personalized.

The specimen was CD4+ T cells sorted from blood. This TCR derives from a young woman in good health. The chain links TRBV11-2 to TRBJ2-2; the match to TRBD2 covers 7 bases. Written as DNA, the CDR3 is TGTGCCAGCAGCTCCCCGGGGGGATTCGCGAACACCGGGGAGCTGTTTTTT. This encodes CASSSPGGFANTGELFF.